This T cell receptor beta chain was recovered during a study of PD-1 and CTLA-4 blockade in melanoma. V lost 0 bases and J lost 0, with 18 bases in between. The germline gives CDR1 SGHDT, CDR2 YYEEEE. This CDR3 contains 18 residues. Libraries were prepared by immunoSEQ multiplex PCR; TCRdb keeps only in-frame clonotypes and omits some of them. Here the sample spans 15,000 to 20,000 clones, roughly 73% being singletons. This sequence was found in a human donor with melanoma. This chain uses TRBV5-6 with TRBJ1-2; TRBD1 is a possible D gene (6 bases). Here the sequenced sample was CD8+ T cells from peripheral blood, taken before anti-PD-1 treatment. CDR3 nucleotides: TGTGCCAGCAGCTTGGGTGGCGGGCCAGGGGATGCTAACTATGGCTACACCTTC. Translating gives CASSLGGGPGDANYGYTF.